The 32 T cell receptor beta chains reported below all come from one sample, sequenced in a study of somatic mutations in cytotoxic T cells in rheumatoid arthritis. The repertoire was sequenced with immunoSEQ multiplex PCR; TCRdb's copy has only in-frame clones and lacks some. The table lists about 29,000 clones, around 87% of them singletons. The sequenced material came from CD8+ T cells sorted from blood. These receptors came from an adult with rheumatoid arthritis.

This chain uses TRBV5-5 with TRBJ1-3; the D is unclear. Germline-derived CDR1 and CDR2 are SGHKS and YYEKEE (reference sequence). The CDR3 has 12 residues. The V and J ends lost 3 bases and 11 bases respectively, with 12 bases between them. CDR3 amino acids: CASSSGGLPIYF. CDR3 coding DNA: TGTGCCAGCAGCTCCGGAGGGCTCCCCATATATTTT.

This clone came up a few times. This chain connects TRBV7-6 to TRBJ1-2; D is perhaps TRBD1 (6 bases). V was trimmed by 1 base and J by 6 bases, leaving 12 bases between them. The germline V gene has CDR1 SGHVS and CDR2 FNYEAQ. CDR3 size: 14 residues. This chain's CDR3 is CASSLGSTGNGYTF. In nucleotides, the CDR3 is TGTGCCAGCAGCTTAGGGAGTACAGGGAATGGCTACACCTTC.

J is TRBJ1-1 and V is TRBV2; TRBD1 might be the D (6 bases). Deletions cut 4 bases from V and 0 bases from J, with 12 bases between. CDR3 length equals 15 residues. In germline, CDR1 is SNHLY, CDR2 FYNNEI. The CDR3 protein is CASSAETGMNTEAFF. DNA for the CDR3: TGTGCCAGCAGTGCCGAGACAGGAATGAACACTGAAGCTTTCTTT. Supplemented by reference TRBV2 and TRBJ1-1, the full variable domain reads EPEVTQTPSHQVTQMGQEVILRCVPISNHLYFYWYRQILGQKVEFLVSFYNNEISEKSEIFDDQFSVERPDGSNFTLKIRSTKLEDSAMYFCASSAETGMNTEAFFGQGTRLTVV.

The CDR3 here is CASSLELAGSYNEQFF. The CDR3 DNA is TGTGCCAGCAGCTTAGAACTAGCGGGGAGTTATAATGAGCAGTTCTTC. The chain recombines TRBV11-2 with TRBJ2-1; 10 bases are shared with TRBD2. With 0 bases clipped from V and 7 bases from J, the junction kept 6 bases outside the gene matches. This CDR3 region has 16 residues. The germline CDR1 and CDR2 sequences are SGHAT and FQNNGV.

This clone was recorded once. The chain has TRBV29-1 and TRBJ2-6; D is undetermined. Trimming shortened V by 5 bases and J by 4 bases, and 9 bases separated the two germline ends. The germline gives CDR1 SQVTM, CDR2 ANQGSEA. The CDR3 is 13 amino acids. CDR3 sequence: CSVSLVGANVLTF. The CDR3 coding sequence is TGCAGCGTTTCCCTTGTGGGGGCCAACGTCCTGACTTTC.

In its sample, this clone was seen once. The chain is built from TRBV11-2 and TRBJ2-7; D gene unclear. Trimming shortened V by 3 bases and J by 2 bases, and 5 bases separated the two germline ends. There are 12 residues in the CDR3. Germline-derived CDR1 and CDR2 are SGHAT and FQNNGV. CDR3 DNA sequence: TGTGCCAGCAGCTTGAGTCCCTACGAGCAGTACTTC. It is translated as CASSLSPYEQYF. Looking up the rest from reference TRBV11-2 and TRBJ2-7 gives the full variable domain: EAGVAQSPRYKIIEKRQSVAFWCNPISGHATLYWYQQILGQGPKLLIQFQNNGVVDDSQLPKDRFSAERLKGVDSTLKIQPAKLEDSAVYLCASSLSPYEQYFGPGTRLTVT.

The rearrangement links TRBV9 to TRBJ2-1; weak D call: TRBD2 (7 bases). CDR1 is SGDLS, CDR2 YYNGEE, per germline. Trimming removed 4 bases from V and 4 bases from J, with 15 bases in between. The CDR3 has 15 residues. Here the CDR3 reads CASSPPSGTYNEQFF. The CDR3 nucleotides are TGTGCCAGCAGCCCTCCCAGCGGGACATACAATGAGCAGTTCTTC.

The chain has TRBV7-8 and TRBJ2-1; D uncertain. V lost 4 bases and J 8 bases, leaving 9 bases between the germline ends. This CDR3 has 12 residues. Germline V gives CDR1 SGHVS, CDR2 FQNEAQ. The CDR3 DNA reads as TGTGCCAGCAGCTCATCAGGCCATGAGCAGTTCTTC. It is translated as CASSSSGHEQFF.

V gene TRBV6-6 combines with J gene TRBJ2-3; no reliable D call. The CDR3 is 12 amino acids. Looked up from germline, CDR1 is MNHNY and CDR2 is SVGAGI (reference sequence). V dropped 6 bases and J dropped 2 bases, with 6 bases sitting between them. DNA of the CDR3: TGTGCCAGCAGAATCTTCACAGATACGCAGTATTTT. This encodes CASRIFTDTQYF.

This chain uses TRBV5-6 with TRBJ2-3; either TRBD1 or TRBD2 may fit D (7 bases each). V lost 6 bases and J 4 bases, leaving 24 bases between the germline ends. Germline CDR1 SGHDT, CDR2 YYEEEE. The CDR3 contains 17 residues. The CDR3 here is CASIQQREVGQADTQYF. CDR3 DNA sequence: TGTGCCAGCATACAGCAACGGGAGGTCGGACAGGCAGATACGCAGTATTTT.

This rearrangement joins TRBV6-1 to TRBJ2-1; perhaps TRBD2 as D (6 bases). V lost 4 bases and J 2 bases, leaving 12 bases between the germline ends. Per the germline V gene, CDR1 is MNHNS and CDR2 is SASEGT. The CDR3 is 15 residues long. The CDR3 DNA follows: TGTGCCAGCAGTGTATGGCCTAGCGCCTACAATGAGCAGTTCTTC. This codes for CASSVWPSAYNEQFF.

The chain is built from TRBV19 and TRBJ1-6; tentative D call: TRBD1 (6 bases). The germline CDR1 and CDR2 sequences are LNHDA and SQIVND (reference sequence). The CDR3 runs 16 residues. V was trimmed by 1 base and J by 8 bases, leaving 15 bases between them. The CDR3 loop reads CASSIAPQGSDSPLHF. The CDR3 coding sequence is TGTGCCAGTAGTATAGCTCCACAGGGATCGGATTCACCCCTCCACTTT.

The CDR3 DNA sequence: TGTGCCAGTAGTATGTACAGGGAAAATGAGCAGTTCTTC. Its translation: CASSMYRENEQFF. V gene TRBV19 combines with J gene TRBJ2-1; tentative D call: TRBD1 (6 bases). The CDR3 covers 13 residues. Germline V lookup: CDR1 LNHDA, CDR2 SQIVND (reference sequence). The V end was cut by 3 bases, the J end by 7 bases, with 10 bases between.

The chain recombines TRBV27 with TRBJ1-2; possible D gene TRBD1, 6 bases. Trimming left V 4 bases short and J 0 bases short, with 9 bases between. From germline, CDR1 is MNHEY and CDR2 SMNVEV (reference sequence). There are 14 residues in the CDR3. CDR3 loop: CASSSQGTNYGYTF. In nucleotides, the CDR3 is TGTGCCAGCAGTTCACAGGGAACTAACTATGGCTACACCTTC.

The chain combines TRBV5-8 with TRBJ1-5; tentatively, D is TRBD1 (6 bases). V shed 0 bases and J shed 2 bases, with 15 bases lying between them. Germline loops: CDR1 SGHTS, CDR2 YDEGEE. CDR3 size: 17 residues. CDR3 in amino acids: CASSLGNREAGNQPQHF. The CDR3 coding sequence is TGTGCCAGCAGCTTGGGGAACAGGGAGGCTGGCAATCAGCCCCAGCATTTT. The full variable domain, rest sourced from reference TRBV5-8 and TRBJ1-5, is EAGVTQSPTHLIKTRGQQATLRCSPISGHTSVYWYQQALGLGLQFLLWYDEGEERNRGNFPPRFSGRQFPNYSSELNVNALELEDSALYLCASSLGNREAGNQPQHFGDGTRLSIL.

The chain has TRBV25-1 and TRBJ1-2; D possibly corresponds to TRBD1 (5 bases). V was trimmed by 1 base and J by 8 bases, leaving 11 bases between them. The length of the CDR3 is 13 residues. CDR1 and CDR2 from the germline V gene are MGHDK and SYGVNS. This CDR3 reads CASSESPGWGYTF. CDR3 bases: TGTGCCAGCAGTGAATCTCCAGGGTGGGGCTACACCTTC.

In its sample, this clone was seen once. The rearrangement uses TRBV5-6 and TRBJ2-7; D unresolved. The CDR3 spans 14 residues. V lost 1 base and J 0 bases, leaving 8 bases between the germline ends. Germline V CDR1 and CDR2: SGHDT, YYEEEE. The CDR3 bases are TGTGCCAGCAGCTTGATGGACCTCTCCTACGAGCAGTACTTC. Its protein product is CASSLMDLSYEQYF. The complete variable domain, with remaining parts taken from reference TRBV5-6 and TRBJ2-7, reads DAGVTQSPTHLIKTRGQQVTLRCSPKSGHDTVSWYQQALGQGPQFIFQYYEEEERQRGNFPDRFSGHQFPNYSSELNVNALLLGDSALYLCASSLMDLSYEQYFGPGTRLTVT.

This clone was seen just once. J is TRBJ2-1 and V is TRBV5-1; D unclear. The germline V gene has CDR1 SGHRS and CDR2 YFSETQ. Trimming took 0 bases from V and 9 from J, leaving 10 bases between them. CDR3 length: 13 amino acids. The CDR3 sequence: CASSLERGREQFF. The CDR3 DNA reads TGCGCCAGCAGCTTGGAGCGAGGACGTGAGCAGTTCTTC.

V is TRBV7-9 and J is TRBJ2-1, with 8 positions matching TRBD1. Germline-derived CDR1 and CDR2 are SEHNR and FQNEAQ (reference sequence). The CDR3 consists of 15 residues. The V segment lost 4 bases and the J segment 3 bases; nucleotides outside the gene matches: 5. The CDR3 is CASSSSGQGYNEQFF. The DNA of the CDR3 is TGTGCCAGCAGCTCCTCCGGACAGGGCTACAATGAGCAGTTCTTC.

The CDR3, as DNA: TGTGCCAGCAGCGTTTCCGGAGGGTACAATGAGCAGTTCTTC. This gives the protein CASSVSGGYNEQFF. This rearrangement joins TRBV28 to TRBJ2-1; D might be TRBD2 (6 bases). Germline CDR1 MDHEN, CDR2 SYDVKM. V shed 6 bases and J shed 4 bases, with 13 bases lying between them. The CDR3 is 14 residues long.

J is TRBJ2-4 and V is TRBV15, with D maybe TRBD1 (6 bases). Per germline, CDR1 LNHNV and CDR2 YYDKDF (reference sequence). V lost 0 bases and J 4 bases, leaving 7 bases between the germline ends. This CDR3 comprises 14 residues. DNA for the CDR3: TGTGCCACCAGCAGAGAAGGGGGAAAAAACATTCAGTACTTC. Its translation: CATSREGGKNIQYF.

The V and J genes are TRBV2 and TRBJ2-7; D ambiguous. This CDR3 region has 11 residues. The V gene's germline CDR1 is SNHLY and CDR2 FYNNEI. Trimming took off 9 bases at V and 4 bases at J, with 10 bases between the two ends. The CDR3 bases are TGTGCCAGTACTCCAGGTTACGAGCAGTACTTC. This gives the protein CASTPGYEQYF.

Here the CDR3 reads CASSSVRSNSPLHF. As DNA, the CDR3 is TGTGCCAGCAGCTCCGTTAGGTCTAATTCACCCCTCCACTTT. The chain couples TRBV11-2 to TRBJ1-6; no clear D. Germline CDR1 SGHAT, CDR2 FQNNGV. CDR3 length: 14 residues. V lost 4 bases and J lost 6, with 10 bases in between.

Here the CDR3 DNA reads TGTGCAAGTCGGATAAGGGACGGCTTCTACGAGCAGTACTTC. It specifies CASRIRDGFYEQYF. The chain uses TRBV12-2 and TRBJ2-7. TRBV12-2 is tagged as a pseudogene. The CDR3 contains 14 residues.

This clone was detected a few times. The J gene is TRBJ1-2, the V gene TRBV5-4; D not resolved. The CDR3 has 12 amino acids. Germline V CDR1 and CDR2: SGHNT, YYREEE (reference sequence). Deletions cut 5 bases from V and 5 bases from J, with 10 bases between. The CDR3 DNA reads as TGTGCCAGCAGACGAGCCCCTTATGGCTACACCTTC. This translates into CASRRAPYGYTF.

This clone was seen only once. The rearrangement uses TRBV4-1 and TRBJ2-5; the match to TRBD2 covers 12 bases. V lost 0 bases to trimming and J lost 6 bases; unmatched junction nucleotides: 11. From germline, CDR1 is MGHRA and CDR2 YSYEKL. The CDR3 consists of 18 residues. This CDR3 reads CASSQEGASGGAAQTQYF. Here the CDR3 DNA reads TGCGCCAGCAGCCAAGAAGGAGCTAGCGGGGGGGCCGCACAGACCCAGTACTTC.

The gene calls are TRBV2 and TRBJ2-1, with a tentative D call TRBD1 (5 bases). Trimming removed 6 bases from V and 8 bases from J, with 14 bases in between. Germline loops: CDR1 SNHLY, CDR2 FYNNEI. The CDR3 contains 13 residues. CDR3 region: CASSLVWGYEQFF. CDR3 DNA sequence: TGTGCCAGCAGCTTAGTCTGGGGCTATGAGCAGTTCTTC. The entire variable domain, with the rest obtained from reference TRBV2 and TRBJ2-1, is as follows: EPEVTQTPSHQVTQMGQEVILRCVPISNHLYFYWYRQILGQKVEFLVSFYNNEISEKSEIFDDQFSVERPDGSNFTLKIRSTKLEDSAMYFCASSLVWGYEQFFGPGTRLTVL.

The DNA for the CDR3 is TGCGCCAGCAGCCCGGGACAGCGTAACTATGGCTACACCTTC. Residues: CASSPGQRNYGYTF. V gene TRBV4-3 combines with J gene TRBJ1-2; 7 nucleotides agree with TRBD1. CDR3 length: 14 amino acids. Germline V gene lookup returns CDR1 LGHNA and CDR2 YSLEER. V shed 4 bases and J 1 base; nucleotides not matched to a gene: 3.

The chain links TRBV6-6 to TRBJ1-1; D not resolved. This CDR3 is built from 15 residues. The V end lost 7 bases, the J end lost 0 bases, and 15 bases lay between the germline ends. Germline loops: CDR1 MNHNY, CDR2 SVGAGI (reference sequence). CDR3 DNA: TGTGCCAGCACCCTCCCGCCGGGGATGAACACTGAAGCTTTCTTT. The encoded protein is CASTLPPGMNTEAFF.

This clone was detected a few times. The V gene is TRBV18, the J gene TRBJ2-7, with 9 positions matching TRBD1. Germline trimming cut 2 bases from V and 3 bases from J; bases unmatched to any gene: 2. Per germline, CDR1 KGHSH and CDR2 LQKENI. The CDR3 is 14 residues long. Here the CDR3 DNA reads TGTGCCAGCTCACCAACAGGGGGCGTCTACGAGCAGTACTTC. Its translation: CASSPTGGVYEQYF.

This chain uses TRBV5-4 with TRBJ2-7; no reliable D call. This CDR3 region has 13 residues. From germline, CDR1 is SGHNT and CDR2 YYREEE (reference sequence). V was cut by 7 bases and J by 0 bases, with 11 bases left in between. The CDR3 region is CASSTSSSYEQYF. The CDR3 DNA is TGTGCCAGCTCTACATCTAGCTCCTACGAGCAGTACTTC.

This chain connects TRBV7-9 to TRBJ2-3, with TRBD2 identical over 14 bases. Per the germline V gene, CDR1 is SEHNR and CDR2 is FQNEAQ (reference sequence). Trimming took 6 bases from V and 3 from J; bases not matched to a gene: 8. The CDR3 loop spans 17 amino acids. CDR3 region: CASRRTGLAGETDTQYF. In nucleotides, the CDR3 is TGTGCCAGCAGACGGACGGGACTAGCGGGAGAGACAGATACGCAGTATTTT.